Listed here are 23 T cell receptor beta chains from one sample, sequenced in a study of control samples from healthy donors and cancer patients. Here immunoSEQ multiplex PCR was the method, and the copy in TCRdb shows in-frame clones only, minus some. Of about 180,000 clones detected, around nine tenths appear once; the ten largest clones hold 1.1% to 1.5%. The sequencing input was blood. The source of these receptors is a man aged 25-40 years in good health.

This clone was recorded once. The V call is TRBV6-1, the J call TRBJ2-1; the match to TRBD1 covers 9 bases. J gave up 3 bases and V 1 base, and 7 bases lay outside the gene matches. Germline V gene lookup returns CDR1 MNHNS and CDR2 SASEGT. The CDR3 runs to 17 residues. CDR3 amino acids: CASSEVQQGAGYNEQFF. The DNA of the CDR3 is TGTGCCAGCAGTGAAGTTCAACAGGGGGCGGGCTACAATGAGCAGTTCTTC.

This chain links TRBV27 with TRBJ2-3, with D tentatively TRBD1 or TRBD2 (5 bases each). V was clipped by 4 bases and J by 5 bases, with 13 bases between them. The CDR3 is 14 residues long. In germline, CDR1 is MNHEY, CDR2 SMNVEV (reference sequence). CDR3 sequence (DNA): TGTGCCAGCAGTTCAGGGTCCGGGGAAGATACGCAGTATTTT. This translates into CASSSGSGEDTQYF.

CDR3 nucleotides: TGTGCCAGCAGACTACAGGGCCCCAGTTTCTTC. Translation: CASRLQGPSFF. The rearrangement links TRBV2 to TRBJ2-1; D may be TRBD1 (6 bases). This CDR3 is built from 11 residues. V lost 6 bases, J lost 16 bases, and 16 bases lay in between. CDR1 and CDR2 from the germline V gene are SNHLY and FYNNEI.

V and J are TRBV12-3 or TRBV12-4 and TRBJ1-1; the D is unclear. The V end was cut by 5 bases, the J end by 11 bases, with 12 bases between. This CDR3 has 11 residues. CDR3 protein: CASSPGSDAFF. As DNA, the CDR3 is TGTGCCAGCAGTCCGGGATCAGACGCTTTCTTT.

J is TRBJ1-1 and V is TRBV11-2; unclear D gene. CDR1 SGHAT and CDR2 FQNNGV come from the germline V gene. Deletions cut 1 base from V and 4 bases from J, with 10 bases between. The CDR3 loop spans 14 amino acids. The CDR3 sequence: CASSLVPGGTEAFF. The DNA for the CDR3 is TGTGCCAGCAGCTTAGTCCCGGGAGGCACTGAAGCTTTCTTT.

The gene calls are TRBV30 and TRBJ2-7; maybe TRBD2 (7 bases). Germline loops: CDR1 GTSNPN, CDR2 SVGIG (reference sequence). With 0 bases removed from V and 3 bases from J, the gap between germline ends came to 21 bases. The CDR3 spans 17 residues. This CDR3 reads CAWSVPQGGALLYEQYF. The CDR3 DNA reads as TGTGCCTGGAGTGTCCCTCAAGGGGGGGCGCTGCTCTACGAGCAGTACTTC.

This clone was seen once. J is TRBJ2-1 and V is TRBV7-2; D may correspond to TRBD1 or TRBD2 (5 bases each). The germline gives CDR1 SGHTA, CDR2 FQGNSA. CDR3 length equals 16 residues. V lost 2 bases and J lost 9, with 20 bases in between. CDR3 DNA: TGTGCCAGCAGCTTAACCCGGGGACCTGTGCGCCGTGAGCAGTTCTTC. It specifies CASSLTRGPVRREQFF.

This clone was detected once. The chain uses TRBV30 and TRBJ1-5; no definite D call. Deletions cut 4 bases from V and 3 bases from J, with 13 bases between. CDR3 size: 14 residues. Germline V gene data show CDR1 as GTSNPN and CDR2 as SVGIG (reference sequence). The CDR3 DNA is TGTGCCTGGACCACCGGACGGTACAATCAGCCCCAGCATTTT. Residues: CAWTTGRYNQPQHF. Full variable domain (missing parts from reference TRBV30 and TRBJ1-5): SQTIHQWPATLVQPVGSPLSLECTVEGTSNPNLYWYRQAAGRGLQLLFYSVGIGQISSEVPQNLSASRPQDRQFILSSKKLLLSDSGFYLCAWTTGRYNQPQHFGDGTRLSIL.

This rearrangement joins TRBV4-1 to TRBJ2-7; TRBD2 matches 11 bases. Germline CDR1 and CDR2: MGHRA and YSYEKL. CDR3 size: 15 residues. Germline trimming cut 6 bases from V and 3 bases from J; bases unmatched to any gene: 7. CDR3 sequence reads: CASRPTSGSIYEQYF. CDR3 sequence (DNA): TGCGCCAGCAGACCTACTAGCGGGAGTATCTACGAGCAGTACTTC.

The chain couples TRBV19 to TRBJ1-1; no clear D gene. The germline gives CDR1 LNHDA, CDR2 SQIVND (reference sequence). The V and J ends lost 7 bases and 1 base respectively, with 7 bases between them. This CDR3 comprises 12 residues. As DNA, the CDR3 is TGTGCCAGTATGAGGTGGAACACTGAAGCTTTCTTT. This codes for CASMRWNTEAFF. The variable domain in full, with the rest retrieved from reference TRBV19 and TRBJ1-1, is DGGITQSPKYLFRKEGQNVTLSCEQNLNHDAMYWYRQDPGQGLRLIYYSQIVNDFQKGDIAEGYSVSREKKESFPLTVTSAQKNPTAFYLCASMRWNTEAFFGQGTRLTVV.

V is TRBV12-5 and J is TRBJ2-5; 8 nucleotides line up with TRBD2. The CDR3 consists of 15 residues. In germline, CDR1 is LGHNT, CDR2 FRNRAP. Trimming took 2 bases from V and 1 from J; bases not matched to a gene: 3. The CDR3 DNA follows: TGTGCTAGTGGTTTGAGGCGGGGGGCCCAAGAGACCCAGTACTTC. Its translation: CASGLRRGAQETQYF.

The chain has TRBV7-2 and TRBJ2-7; 16 bases line up with TRBD2. CDR3 length equals 16 residues. V lost 5 bases and J lost 7; bases outside the gene matches: 8. CDR1 and CDR2 (germline): SGHTA, FQGNSA. The CDR3 region is CASSPGLAGGRGEQYF. The CDR3, as DNA: TGTGCCAGCAGCCCGGGACTAGCGGGGGGGCGGGGAGAGCAGTACTTC.

The chain employs TRBV19 and TRBJ1-2; D unresolved. V dropped 6 bases and J dropped 4 bases, with 12 bases sitting between them. The germline V gene encodes CDR1 LNHDA and CDR2 SQIVND (reference sequence). The CDR3 length is 13 residues. The CDR3 loop is CASRLHDFYGYTF. The DNA for the CDR3 is TGTGCCAGTAGGCTACACGACTTCTATGGCTACACCTTC.

The gene calls are TRBV11-2 and TRBJ1-4; 7 bases map to TRBD1. Germline values: CDR1 SGHAT, CDR2 FQNNGV. The CDR3 length is 17 residues. With 1 base clipped from V and 2 bases from J, the junction kept 7 bases outside the gene matches. The chain's CDR3 is CASSLARGAFTNEKLFF. The CDR3 nucleotides are TGTGCCAGCAGCTTAGCCAGGGGGGCTTTTACTAATGAAAAACTGTTTTTT.

Of note for this clone: A junction end diverges from the germline sequence, so it may reflect a read error. The V gene is TRBV7-9, the J gene TRBJ1-5, with 7 nucleotides matching TRBD1. This CDR3 is 14 amino acids long. Germline CDR1 and CDR2: SEHNR and FQNEAQ (reference sequence). The CDR3 coding sequence is TGTGCCAGCAACTTAGGGGGCCCTGTTGAAGCCCAGCATTTT. Protein: CASNLGGPVEAQHF.

This sequence joins TRBV4-1 and TRBJ2-1, with 8 positions matching TRBD2. Germline trimming cut 0 bases from V and 4 bases from J; bases unmatched to any gene: 5. Germline V gene sequence: CDR1 MGHRA, CDR2 YSYEKL. This CDR3 is 16 amino acids long. Here the CDR3 reads CASSQDGAGGYNEQFF. CDR3 bases: TGCGCCAGCAGCCAAGATGGGGCGGGGGGATACAATGAGCAGTTCTTC.

The V gene is TRBV14, the J gene TRBJ1-6; TRBD1 might be the D (5 bases). V was shortened by 1 base and J by 7 bases, with 11 bases between the two germline ends. The germline gives CDR1 SGHDN, CDR2 FVKESK. This CDR3 spans 15 amino acids. The CDR3 nucleotides read TGTGCCAGCAGCCAAGGAGGGGTATGGAATTCACCCCTCCACTTT. It is translated as CASSQGGVWNSPLHF.

V is TRBV9 and J is TRBJ2-1, with TRBD2 identical over 7 bases. The CDR3 contains 15 residues. V shed 0 bases and J 4 bases; nucleotides not matched to a gene: 4. Germline CDR1 and CDR2: SGDLS and YYNGEE. CDR3 nucleotide sequence: TGTGCCAGCAGCGTAGATCCTAGCGGATACAATGAGCAGTTCTTC. It specifies CASSVDPSGYNEQFF.

V gene TRBV2 combines with J gene TRBJ2-7, with D perhaps matching TRBD2 (5 bases). Germline V CDR1 and CDR2: SNHLY, FYNNEI. The CDR3 is made up of 13 amino acids. V was clipped by 2 bases and J by 2 bases, with 7 bases between them. CDR3 nucleotide sequence: TGTGCCAGCAGTGAACAGCGGACCTACGAGCAGTACTTC. This sequence encodes CASSEQRTYEQYF.

The J gene is TRBJ2-7, the V gene TRBV5-4, with 9 positions matching TRBD2. Germline loops: CDR1 SGHNT, CDR2 YYREEE (reference sequence). The CDR3 loop spans 16 amino acids. The V gene end was trimmed by 4 bases and the J gene end by 4 bases; junction bases not matched to a gene: 12. The CDR3: CASSRSATSGQYEQYF. The CDR3 DNA reads TGTGCCAGCAGCCGGTCCGCGACTAGCGGACAATACGAGCAGTACTTC.

The rearrangement links TRBV7-2 to TRBJ2-3; 8 bases map to TRBD2. The junction had 0 bases not matched to a gene; V was cut back by 1 base and J by 3 bases. Looked up from germline, CDR1 is SGHTA and CDR2 is FQGNSA. The CDR3 has 14 residues. The CDR3 loop reads CASSLGLATDTQYF. In DNA form, the CDR3 reads TGTGCCAGCAGCTTAGGACTAGCGACAGATACGCAGTATTTT.

This chain uses TRBV3-1 (or the pseudogene TRBV3-2) with TRBJ1-4, with D tentatively TRBD1 (5 bases). The CDR3 length is 15 residues. The germline V and J ends were trimmed by 5 bases and 2 bases, with 12 bases remaining between them. Per the germline V gene, CDR1 is LGHDT and CDR2 is YNNKEL (reference sequence). The DNA of the CDR3 is TGTGCCAGCAGCGAAGCAGGGAGCACTAATGAAAAACTGTTTTTT. Its translation is CASSEAGSTNEKLFF.

The chain uses TRBV5-1 and TRBJ2-2; D gene ambiguous. The V end lost 2 bases, the J end lost 4 bases, and 6 bases lay between the germline ends. CDR3 size: 13 residues. Per germline, CDR1 SGHRS and CDR2 YFSETQ. This CDR3 is CASSLDFTGELFF. In nucleotides, the CDR3 is TGCGCCAGCAGCTTAGATTTCACCGGGGAGCTGTTTTTT.